This T cell receptor beta chain came from a study of CD8+ T cells in alopecia areata. The study's findings and limits: For baseline CD8+ expansion, any link to response stays uncertain with one nonresponder. Affected lesional scalp, above all in alopecia totalis/universalis, was more clonal than normal scalp. Scalp samples also yield sequences of resident alphabeta T cells from normal skin.

The sample's treatment: oral pan-JAK inhibitor, 5-10 mg twice daily. Points on this clone: What it binds is not known.

Trimming cost V 3 bases and J 1 base, with 14 bases left between them. The CDR3 consists of 16 residues. Germline assignment: CDR1 SGHRS and CDR2 YFSETQ. Isolated RNA was reverse transcribed into cDNA used as the sequencing template. Only in-frame clones appear in the TCRdb table, and some are missing; sequencing was by immunoSEQ multiplex PCR. The table has about 190,000 clones, roughly three fifths seen once. The source material was CD4+ T cells sorted from blood, sampled between weeks 47 and 50, from a patient treated with tofacitinib. This rearrangement joins TRBV5-1 to TRBJ2-1; D may be TRBD1 or TRBD2 (5 bases each). This sequence was found in a human donor with alopecia areata. CDR3 sequence: CASSSRGPSSYNEQFF. CDR3 in DNA: TGCGCCAGCAGCTCACGGGGACCATCATCCTACAATGAGCAGTTCTTC. The full variable domain, in which reference TRBV5-1 and TRBJ2-1 provide the parts outside the CDR3, is KAGVTQTPRYLIKTRGQQVTLSCSPISGHRSVSWYQQTPGQGLQFLFEYFSETQRNKGNFPGRFSGRQFSNSRSEMNVSTLELGDSALYLCASSSRGPSSYNEQFFGPGTRLTVL.